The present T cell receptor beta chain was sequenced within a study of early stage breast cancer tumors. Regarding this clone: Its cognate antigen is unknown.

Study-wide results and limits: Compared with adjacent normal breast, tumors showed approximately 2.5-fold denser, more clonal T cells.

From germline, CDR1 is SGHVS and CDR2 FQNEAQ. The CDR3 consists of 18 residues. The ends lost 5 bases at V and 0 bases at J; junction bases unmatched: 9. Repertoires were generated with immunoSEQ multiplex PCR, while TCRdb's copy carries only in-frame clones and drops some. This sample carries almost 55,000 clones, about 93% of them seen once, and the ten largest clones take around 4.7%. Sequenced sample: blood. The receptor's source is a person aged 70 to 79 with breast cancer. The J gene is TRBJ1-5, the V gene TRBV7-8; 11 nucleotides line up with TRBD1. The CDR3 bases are TGTGCCAGCAGCCGCGGACAGGGGGCCCCAAATAGCAATCAGCCCCAGCATTTT. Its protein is CASSRGQGAPNSNQPQHF.